This T cell receptor beta chain was documented in a study of identical twins. This clonotype has at least ten counts. The antigen is unknown. Template switching (which added a universal primer site) was used, and cDNA carried unique molecular identifiers. TCRdb reprocessed the 5' RACE reads via MiXCR and lists one record per CDR3 protein. The repertoire holds 700,000 or so distinct CDR3 sequences, 8.5% to 9% seen once, with roughly 0.97% in the top ten. The V gene's germline CDR1 is DFQATT and CDR2 SNEGSKA (reference sequence). Trimming cost V 4 bases and J 4 bases, with 20 bases left between them. The CDR3 extends over 15 amino acids. General observations from the study: The study found excess low generation probability among twin-shared out-of-frame alpha sequences.

This sample also belongs to another study, concerning yellow fever vaccine responses in identical twins.

The clonotype was recovered from a woman aged 18-35 years in good health. Sequences were obtained from PBMCs. V usage is TRBV20-1 and J usage is TRBJ2-7; D is uncertain. The CDR3: CSAKSYPTPIYEQYF. Here the CDR3 DNA reads TGCAGTGCTAAGAGTTACCCCACCCCAATATACGAGCAGTACTTC.